These T cell receptor beta chains were read from a single sample in a study of T cells in Graves' hyperthyroidism and ophthalmopathy. In TCRdb, the multiplex PCR reads were re-called with MiXCR into one record per CDR3 protein. This table holds around 620,000 distinct CDR3 sequences, about a sixth found once. Sequencing was carried out using blood. The source of these receptors is a woman between 25 and 40 years old with Graves' hyperthyroidism. Each CDR3 is given with its conserved first and last residue.

TRBV2	TRBJ2-3	CASSDMGRVSTDTQYF
TRBV5-1	TRBJ2-2	CASSIPGELFF
TRBV6-1	TRBJ1-4	CAGRGQSGNEKLFF
TRBV29-1	TRBJ1-1	CSGTGNTEAFF
TRBV7-6	TRBJ2-1	CASSHRPSLAGGPGNEQFF
TRBV5-1	TRBJ2-1	CASSGVAATSYNEQFF
TRBV7-9	TRBJ1-1	CASSLGQTTGEAFF
TRBV29-1	TRBJ2-1	CSVAGTGHSYNEQFF
TRBV27	TRBJ2-5	CASSLYQGAETQYF
TRBV25-1	TRBJ1-1	CASSEYPGQGESTEAFF